Listed here are 25 T cell receptor beta chains from one sample, sequenced in a study of cytomegalovirus exposure and HLA in healthy donors. The PCR ran on 60 Vbeta and 13 Jbeta primers. Produced via immunoSEQ multiplex PCR; TCRdb's table is partial and in-frame only. The sample contains under 250,000 clones, over 65% of which appear only once. What was sequenced was PBMCs. These receptors were obtained from a woman aged 30 to 39 in good health and CMV-seronegative.

This clone was observed a single time. The chain carries TRBV12-5 and TRBJ1-2, with TRBD1 matching over 8 bases. The CDR3 spans 15 residues. With 4 bases clipped from V and 4 bases from J, the junction kept 8 bases outside the gene matches. Germline assignment: CDR1 LGHNT and CDR2 FRNRAP. The CDR3 spells CASGSSQGDVYGYTF. The CDR3 bases are TGTGCTAGTGGTTCGTCACAGGGGGATGTCTATGGCTACACCTTC.

The chain is built from TRBV7-8 and TRBJ1-2; D gene uncertain. The CDR3 consists of 15 residues. With 2 bases removed from V and 0 bases from J, the gap between germline ends came to 10 bases. Per the germline V gene, CDR1 is SGHVS and CDR2 is FQNEAQ. The CDR3 DNA reads as TGTGCCAGCAGCTTATCGGGGAATACTAACTATGGCTACACCTTC. This translates into CASSLSGNTNYGYTF.

The chain is built from TRBV19 and TRBJ2-7; D may be TRBD2 (5 bases). This CDR3 is 14 amino acids long. The germline CDR1 and CDR2 sequences are LNHDA and SQIVND (reference sequence). V dropped 10 bases and J dropped 0 bases, with 16 bases sitting between them. Here the CDR3 DNA reads TGTGCCACGTCTTGGACTGCGAGCTCCTACGAGCAGTACTTC. It yields the protein CATSWTASSYEQYF.

The genes are TRBV4-1 and TRBJ2-1; 9 bases map to TRBD2. The CDR3 extends over 17 amino acids. Unmatched junction bases numbered 11, after V lost 3 bases and J lost 5 bases. The germline V gene encodes CDR1 MGHRA and CDR2 YSYEKL. CDR3 sequence reads: CASSHRLAGEGDNEQFF. The CDR3 coding sequence is TGCGCCAGCAGCCATAGGTTAGCGGGAGAGGGCGACAATGAGCAGTTCTTC.

V is TRBV6-5 and J is TRBJ2-5; 9 nucleotides agree with TRBD2. After removal of 2 bases from V and 3 bases from J, the junction contained 1 base not matched to a gene. In germline, CDR1 is MNHEY, CDR2 SVGAGI. This CDR3 has 14 amino acids. The CDR3 nucleotides are TGTGCCAGCAGTTACCGACTAGCGGAAGAGACCCAGTACTTC. It is translated as CASSYRLAEETQYF.

This clone was observed once. This rearrangement joins TRBV29-1 to TRBJ2-2; perhaps TRBD2 as D (7 bases). V lost 4 bases, J lost 3 bases, and 15 bases lay in between. The CDR3 is 15 residues long. Germline CDR1 reads SQVTM; CDR2 reads ANQGSEA. CDR3 loop: CSVGGRRGHTGELFF. CDR3 DNA: TGCAGCGTTGGGGGGAGGCGGGGGCACACCGGGGAGCTGTTTTTT.

The chain couples TRBV21-1 to TRBJ2-2; the D segment call TRBD2 is taken from the table without a DNA check. TRBV21-1 represents a pseudogene. The CDR3 is made up of 16 amino acids. The CDR3 here is CASRGTGGRETGELFF. CDR3 nucleotides: TGTGCCAGCAGGGGGACCGGCGGGAGAGAGACCGGGGAGCTGTTTTTT.

The chain links TRBV11-2 to TRBJ2-7; TRBD2 might be the D (6 bases). CDR3 length: 16 amino acids. Per germline, CDR1 SGHAT and CDR2 FQNNGV. The V end was cut by 5 bases, the J end by 5 bases, with 22 bases between. The DNA of the CDR3 is TGTGCCAGCAGCATAGGGCCGCGGGGCCCCCTCAACGAGCAGTACTTC. Translating it yields CASSIGPRGPLNEQYF.

The V call is TRBV2, the J call TRBJ2-1; a possible D gene is TRBD2 (6 bases). The germline V and J ends were trimmed by 6 bases and 1 base, with 10 bases remaining between them. Germline CDR1 and CDR2: SNHLY and FYNNEI. The CDR3 runs 14 residues. The CDR3 here is CASRRLVSYNEQFF. CDR3 DNA: TGTGCCAGCAGAAGACTAGTATCCTACAATGAGCAGTTCTTC.

The chain joins TRBV7-9 to TRBJ1-4; D perhaps matches TRBD1 (5 bases). Germline CDR1 SEHNR, CDR2 FQNEAQ (reference sequence). CDR3 length: 15 amino acids. V lost 6 bases, J lost 3 bases, and 14 bases lay in between. The CDR3 DNA is TGTGCCAGCAGTCCTCTGGGGGGGTCTAATGAAAAACTGTTTTTT. The encoded protein is CASSPLGGSNEKLFF.

This chain joins TRBV2 and TRBJ2-5, with D possibly matching TRBD2 (6 bases). V was pared by 3 bases and J by 5 bases, with 10 bases between. This CDR3 has 13 residues. Germline assignment: CDR1 SNHLY and CDR2 FYNNEI. The CDR3 loop is CASSDTSRETQYF. The CDR3 nucleotides read TGTGCCAGCAGTGATACTAGCAGGGAGACCCAGTACTTC. The full variable domain, its missing parts supplied by reference TRBV2 and TRBJ2-5, is EPEVTQTPSHQVTQMGQEVILRCVPISNHLYFYWYRQILGQKVEFLVSFYNNEISEKSEIFDDQFSVERPDGSNFTLKIRSTKLEDSAMYFCASSDTSRETQYFGPGTRLLVL.

The chain combines TRBV18 with TRBJ1-2; tentatively, D is TRBD1 (5 bases). Germline assignment: CDR1 KGHSH and CDR2 LQKENI. Trimming stripped 3 bases from V and 4 bases from J, with 12 bases between. The CDR3 runs to 14 residues. CDR3 DNA sequence: TGTGCCAGCTCACCGTCCAGGGAGGGCTATGGCTACACCTTC. This sequence encodes CASSPSREGYGYTF.

V usage is TRBV1 and J usage is TRBJ2-7; the DNA was not used to check the table's D call, TRBD2. TRBV1 is tagged as a pseudogene. This CDR3 spans 18 amino acids. The CDR3 sequence is CTSSQGLVVPTSFYEQYF. The CDR3 DNA reads as TGCACCAGCAGCCAGGGACTAGTAGTACCCACCAGCTTTTACGAGCAGTACTTC.

This sequence joins TRBV7-9 and TRBJ2-1; 16 nucleotides agree with TRBD2. Germline values: CDR1 SEHNR, CDR2 FQNEAQ (reference sequence). The CDR3 loop spans 17 amino acids. V dropped 7 bases and J dropped 7; count of bases not matched to a gene: 10. This CDR3 reads CASIVVGTSGGANEQFF. CDR3 sequence (DNA): TGTGCCAGCATAGTAGTCGGGACTAGCGGGGGGGCAAATGAGCAGTTCTTC. Together with reference TRBV7-9 and TRBJ2-1, the CDR3 gives the full variable domain: DTGVSQNPRHKITKRGQNVTFRCDPISEHNRLYWYRQTLGQGPEFLTYFQNEAQLEKSRLLSDRFSAERPKGSFSTLEIQRTEQGDSAMYLCASIVVGTSGGANEQFFGPGTRLTVL.

This sequence joins TRBV19 and TRBJ1-5, with 9 bases matching TRBD1. The length of the CDR3 is 16 residues. Germline V gene lookup returns CDR1 LNHDA and CDR2 SQIVND (reference sequence). J lost 7 bases, V lost 5 bases, and 12 bases had no gene match. CDR3 sequence: CASSSGEQGAGQPQHF. The CDR3 DNA reads TGTGCCAGTAGTTCCGGCGAACAGGGGGCAGGGCAGCCCCAGCATTTT.

In this sample, this clone turned up once. The V gene is TRBV5-1, the J gene TRBJ2-7; TRBD1 matches at 7 bases. CDR3 length: 14 amino acids. With 4 bases clipped from V and 3 bases from J, the junction kept 7 bases outside the gene matches. The V gene's germline CDR1 is SGHRS and CDR2 YFSETQ. CDR3 in DNA: TGCGCCAGCAGCGGAACAGGGGACCTCTACGAGCAGTACTTC. This encodes CASSGTGDLYEQYF.

This clone was counted a single time. The rearrangement uses TRBV5-5 and TRBJ1-5, with unresolved D. CDR1 SGHKS and CDR2 YYEKEE come from the germline V gene (reference sequence). The CDR3 runs to 14 residues. Trimming stripped 4 bases from V and 7 bases from J, with 15 bases between. The CDR3 DNA sequence: TGTGCCAGCAGCCCGTTTGGTCAGAAGCAGCCCCAGCATTTT. Amino acid sequence: CASSPFGQKQPQHF.

J is TRBJ2-1 and V is TRBV9, with 9 bases matching TRBD2. This CDR3 comprises 16 residues. J lost 0 bases, V lost 3 bases, and 4 bases had no gene match. Germline-derived CDR1 and CDR2 are SGDLS and YYNGEE. In DNA form, the CDR3 reads TGTGCCAGCAGCGCGACTAGCGGAAGCTCCTACAATGAGCAGTTCTTC. Its translation: CASSATSGSSYNEQFF.

The rearrangement joins TRBV30 to TRBJ2-2; no reliable D call. The CDR3 contains 15 residues. Germline CDR1 and CDR2: GTSNPN and SVGIG (reference sequence). The V end was cut by 2 bases, the J end by 1 base, with 11 bases between. The CDR3 DNA sequence: TGTGCCTGGAGTCCCCTCCACAGGAACACCGGGGAGCTGTTTTTT. It codes for CAWSPLHRNTGELFF.

The chain joins TRBV19 to TRBJ1-1; no definite D call. V was shortened by 3 bases and J by 1 base, with 6 bases between the two germline ends. This CDR3 contains 13 residues. Germline lookup yields CDR1 LNHDA and CDR2 SQIVND (reference sequence). CDR3 nucleotides: TGTGCCAGTAGTATTCTCGGGAACACTGAAGCTTTCTTT. Protein: CASSILGNTEAFF.

The chain links TRBV2 to TRBJ1-5, with 8 bases lining up with TRBD1. CDR3 length: 14 amino acids. Trimming cost V 7 bases and J 5 bases; bases outside gene matches: 7. CDR1 SNHLY and CDR2 FYNNEI come from the germline V gene. The CDR3 here is CASTAGGTHQPQHF. The CDR3 DNA is TGTGCCAGCACCGCAGGGGGCACTCATCAGCCCCAGCATTTT.

The rearrangement uses TRBV9 and TRBJ2-3; 12 positions match TRBD1. Losses at the gene ends were 1 base for V and 1 base for J; bases not matched to a gene: 10. Germline V gene data show CDR1 as SGDLS and CDR2 as YYNGEE. This CDR3 contains 19 residues. This CDR3 is CASSVPPGQGARGTDTQYF. CDR3 coding DNA: TGTGCCAGCAGCGTACCGCCGGGACAGGGGGCGAGAGGCACAGATACGCAGTATTTT.

The chain is built from TRBV9 and TRBJ1-5, with 7 bases matching TRBD1. V lost 4 bases and J lost 3; bases outside the gene matches: 7. The CDR3 spans 15 residues. Looked up from germline, CDR1 is SGDLS and CDR2 is YYNGEE. In DNA form, the CDR3 reads TGTGCCAGCAGCTTCGGGACAGCACCCAATCAGCCCCAGCATTTT. Its translation is CASSFGTAPNQPQHF.

V usage is TRBV30 and J usage is TRBJ2-4; D is uncertain. Trimming removed 4 bases at V and 0 bases at J, with 10 bases between. This CDR3 is built from 14 residues. Germline-derived CDR1 and CDR2 are GTSNPN and SVGIG (reference sequence). The CDR3 reads CAWMSGLAKNIQYF. The CDR3 DNA sequence: TGTGCCTGGATGTCAGGATTAGCCAAAAACATTCAGTACTTC.

J is TRBJ1-3 and V is TRBV4-1; the match to TRBD1 covers 7 bases. Germline CDR1 and CDR2: MGHRA and YSYEKL. The CDR3 consists of 15 residues. J lost 4 bases, V lost 5 bases, and 8 bases had no gene match. The CDR3 nucleotides are TGCGCCAGCAGCATGACAGGGACGAACGGAAACACCATATATTTT. It translates to CASSMTGTNGNTIYF.